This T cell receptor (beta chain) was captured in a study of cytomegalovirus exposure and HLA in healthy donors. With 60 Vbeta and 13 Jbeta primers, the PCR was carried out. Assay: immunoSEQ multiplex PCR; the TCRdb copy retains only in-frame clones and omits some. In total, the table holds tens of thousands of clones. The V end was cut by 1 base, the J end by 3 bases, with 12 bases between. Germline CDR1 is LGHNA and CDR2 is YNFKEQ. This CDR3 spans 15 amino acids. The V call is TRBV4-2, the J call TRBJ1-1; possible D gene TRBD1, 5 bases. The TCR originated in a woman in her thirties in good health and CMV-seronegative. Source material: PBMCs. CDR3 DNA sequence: TGTGCCAGCAGCCAAGCGGGGGGGTACGACACTGAAGCTTTCTTT. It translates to CASSQAGGYDTEAFF.